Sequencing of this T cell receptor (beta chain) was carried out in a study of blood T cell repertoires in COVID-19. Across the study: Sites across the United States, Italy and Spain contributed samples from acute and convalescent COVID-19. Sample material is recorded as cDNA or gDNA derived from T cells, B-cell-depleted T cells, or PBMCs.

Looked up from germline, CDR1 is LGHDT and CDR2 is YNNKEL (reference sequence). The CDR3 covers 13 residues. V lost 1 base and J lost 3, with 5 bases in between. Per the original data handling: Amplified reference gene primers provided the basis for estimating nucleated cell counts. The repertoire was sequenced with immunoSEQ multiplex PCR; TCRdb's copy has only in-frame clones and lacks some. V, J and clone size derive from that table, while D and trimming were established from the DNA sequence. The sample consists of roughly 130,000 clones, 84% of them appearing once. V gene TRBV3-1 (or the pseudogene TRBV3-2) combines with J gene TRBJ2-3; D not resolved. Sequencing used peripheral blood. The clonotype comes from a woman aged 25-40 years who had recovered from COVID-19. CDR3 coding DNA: TGTGCCAGCAGCCAAGCGGAGACAGATACGCAGTATTTT. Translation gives CASSQAETDTQYF.